This TCR beta chain was documented in a study of blood T cells in healthy people across ages (dated by TCRdb to between 2014 and 2017). Notes on the research overall: Template switching captured roughly one uniquely barcoded TCR beta cDNA molecule per two T cells in model experiments. To avoid experimental bias, donors of different ages were randomly spread across the sequencing lanes. The study analyzed two additional independent replicas of 1 million unique cDNA reads from the same blood draw for two donors, one aged 18 to 30 and one aged 80 or older. The study measured age-related changes in TCR beta repertoire diversity using deep sequencing normalized with unique cDNA molecular identifiers. The donors were split into four age groups: young (average about 15 years), middle-aged (nearly 40), aged (roughly 68) and long-lived (more than 80). General study outcomes and caveats: Total diversity estimates from one million sequenced T cells were considered lower bounds and underestimates. As age increased, observed TCR beta diversity per million T cells dropped in a roughly linear way, and a significant reduction was already evident by age 40. The long-lived group showed more naive CD4+ T cells, fewer expanded clones and increased TCR diversity than the aged group, suggesting age selection. Observed TCR beta diversity correlated strongly with the percentage of naive T cells measured by flow cytometry. Because the CMV infection status of the donors was unknown, age-related changes in expanded clonotypes may potentially have been confounded. Conclusive comparison of naive and antigen-experienced compartments was prevented by the profiling of bulk unsorted PBMCs.

The protocol used for the library was 5' RACE. The sequencer listed for this sample is Illumina HiSeq 2500. The second PCR ran for about 6 to 11 cycles and used a J-beta primer mix along with a sample-barcoded 5' primer. A template-switch 5' adaptor carrying 12 random nucleotides introduced a unique molecular identifier onto each TCR beta cDNA molecule. Each sample yielded at least 2.5 million CDR3-containing paired-end reads. First-strand cDNA was synthesized from all RNA with the Mint cDNA synthesis kit, primed by a TRBC-specific oligonucleotide. All cDNA was treated with uracil-DNA glycosylase and then went through a first 18-cycle PCR with the universal primers M1SS and BC2_uni_R. As for how the authors treated the data: For normalization, 1 million high-quality reads, each with a distinct molecular identifier, were randomly selected from each sample. Instead of being binned into consensus sequences, reads that shared molecular identifiers were thrown out. MiTCR, run with a Q25 quality threshold and the strictest error-elimination algorithm, handled CDR3 identification, clonotype clustering and error correction. A nonparametric unseen species model using Euler transformation provided a lower-bound estimate of total TCR beta diversity. TCRdb reran the public reads through fastp at Q25 and MiXCR, keeping productive beta chains. For every CDR3 protein sequence, its rows merge into one entry that carries the most common genes and DNA. The V and J calls come from TCRdb's annotation, not from the publication. The sample has around 1.5 million distinct CDR3 sequences on record, 40% to 50% of them singletons. Of the sample, under 8% is held by the ten largest clones.

The CDR3 covers 14 residues, taking in both the cysteine and the phenylalanine. Of all the DNA, just the CDR3 is kept, 42 bases in frame from base 1. The germline V gene (reference sequence) supplies CDR1 SEHNR and CDR2 FQNEAQ. V has 9 bases trimmed and J has 4 bases trimmed; junction bases matching no gene number 9. The donors were roughly 38 Caucasian individuals from Russia, aged roughly 6 to 100 years, who were systemically healthy. Roughly 11 milliliters of peripheral blood were drawn from each donor into EDTA-treated Vacutainer tubes. PBMCs were isolated by Ficoll-Paque density-gradient centrifugation, with at least 6.5 million obtained per sample. Total RNA was extracted from PBMCs with Trizol reagent, with at least 6 micrograms obtained per sample. Naive CD45RAhigh/CD27high T cell percentages were measured by flow cytometry on a PBMC aliquot from every donor. As for this clonotype: Its cognate antigen has yet to be identified. The input lacks base qualities; no much larger clone sits a single base away.

The TCR was taken from a woman under 30 in good health. This chain joins TRBV7-9 to TRBJ1-5; TRBD1 matches 7 bases in the middle. The specimen was blood. The nucleotide sequence reads as follows: TGTGCCAGGGAGACAGGGAATCAGAATCAGCCCCAGCATTTT. Translated, this gives CARETGNQNQPQHF.